The 27 T cell receptor beta chains presented below share a single source sample, sequenced in a study of CD8+CD57+ T cells in acquired aplastic anemia. Genomic DNA templated the TCR beta VDJ and CDR3 profiling. TCRdb passed the reads through MiXCR, listing each CDR3 protein once. The data contain about 190,000 distinct CDR3 sequences, roughly half of them singletons. Sequencing was carried out using sorted CD4+, CD8+, or CD8+CD57+ T cells (not recorded which) from PBMCs. The source is a human donor in good health, serving as a control.

The chain uses TRBV7-9 and TRBJ1-1; 7 bases are shared with TRBD1. After removal of 1 base from V and 5 bases from J, the junction contained 4 bases not matched to a gene. Germline loops: CDR1 SEHNR, CDR2 FQNEAQ (reference sequence). The CDR3 extends over 14 amino acids. CDR3 loop: CASSLGDRETEAFF. CDR3 coding DNA: TGTGCCAGCAGCTTAGGAGACAGGGAAACTGAAGCTTTCTTT.

The chain is built from TRBV2 and TRBJ2-2, with 7 bases lining up with TRBD1. Germline-derived CDR1 and CDR2 are SNHLY and FYNNEI. The CDR3 spans 15 residues. V dropped 5 bases and J dropped 6; count of bases not matched to a gene: 9. This CDR3 is CASSSRGTGSGELFF. The CDR3, as DNA: TGTGCCAGCAGTAGCAGGGGGACGGGGTCCGGGGAGCTGTTTTTT.

The chain links TRBV7-9 to TRBJ2-3; D remains unclear. The CDR3 contains 14 residues. The germline V and J ends were trimmed by 1 base and 6 bases, with 11 bases remaining between them. In germline, CDR1 is SEHNR, CDR2 FQNEAQ (reference sequence). CDR3 bases: TGTGCCAGCAGCTTAGGGTCCGGCGTGGATACGCAGTATTTT. This translates into CASSLGSGVDTQYF.

This chain connects TRBV30 to TRBJ1-6; D might be TRBD1 (6 bases). CDR3 length equals 13 residues. Germline V lookup: CDR1 GTSNPN, CDR2 SVGIG (reference sequence). V gave up 3 bases and J gave up 9 bases, with 12 bases separating them. This CDR3 is CAWRETGSSPLHF. The DNA for the CDR3 is TGTGCCTGGAGGGAAACAGGGAGTTCACCCCTCCACTTT.

This sequence joins TRBV7-2 and TRBJ2-7, with D possibly called TRBD1 or TRBD2 (7 bases each). The V end was cut by 5 bases, the J end by 0 bases, with 23 bases between. Germline lookup yields CDR1 SGHTA and CDR2 FQGNSA. The CDR3 has 18 amino acids. The CDR3 sequence is CASSLPKAGQRSSYEQYF. In DNA, the CDR3 is TGTGCCAGCAGCCTACCAAAAGCGGGACAGCGGTCCTCCTACGAGCAGTACTTC.

This clonotype was observed once. The V gene is TRBV6-2 or TRBV6-3, the J gene TRBJ1-6; maybe TRBD1 (6 bases). CDR3 length: 14 amino acids. The germline gives CDR1 MNHEY, CDR2 SVGEGT. Between the trimmed V and J ends, which lost 0 bases and 7 bases, there was a span of 7 bases. This chain's CDR3 is CASSYSTGNSPLHF. The DNA for the CDR3 is TGTGCCAGCAGTTACTCGACAGGCAATTCACCCCTCCACTTT.

Ten or more counts support this clonotype. The chain carries TRBV2 and TRBJ1-5; 10 nucleotides agree with TRBD1. V trimming: 7 bases; J trimming: 6 bases; junction bases outside the gene matches: 15. The CDR3 length is 17 residues. The germline V gene has CDR1 SNHLY and CDR2 FYNNEI. CDR3 DNA: TGTGCCAGCAAAGACTCCCGACAGGGGGCCTTCACTCAGCCCCAGCATTTT. Protein sequence: CASKDSRQGAFTQPQHF.

This clonotype has at least ten counts. The chain couples TRBV7-2 to TRBJ2-5; 15 bases fit TRBD2. CDR3 length: 15 amino acids. V was clipped by 4 bases and J by 5 bases; unmatched bases: 2. The germline gives CDR1 SGHTA, CDR2 FQGNSA. The CDR3 DNA is TGTGCCAGCAGCTCGGGACTAGCGGGAGGCGAGACCCAGTACTTC. Encoded protein: CASSSGLAGGETQYF.

V and J are TRBV7-8 and TRBJ2-7; 7 nucleotides agree with TRBD1. Trimming cost V 4 bases and J 5 bases; bases outside gene matches: 11. In germline, CDR1 is SGHVS, CDR2 FQNEAQ. The CDR3 covers 15 residues. The CDR3 DNA reads as TGTGCCAGCAGCTCCGAGTTGGGACAGTTCGACGAGCAGTACTTC. Residues: CASSSELGQFDEQYF.

The chain combines TRBV20-1 with TRBJ2-7; 10 bases map to TRBD2. J gave up 3 bases and V 3 bases, and 2 bases lay outside the gene matches. Germline CDR1 DFQATT, CDR2 SNEGSKA (reference sequence). The CDR3 has 13 residues. The CDR3 loop is CSASGTSVYEQYF. Written as DNA, the CDR3 is TGCAGTGCTAGCGGGACTAGCGTCTACGAGCAGTACTTC.

As regards this clonotype: Possible read error: a much larger clone is one base away. The chain is built from TRBV7-2 and TRBJ2-7; D is tentatively TRBD1 or TRBD2 (6 bases each). The CDR3 consists of 15 residues. Looked up from germline, CDR1 is SGHTA and CDR2 is FQGNSA. The V end was cut by 6 bases, the J end by 1 base, with 16 bases between. CDR3 bases: TGTGCCAGCAGTTTACCGGGGGCTCAGTCCTACGAGCAGTACTTC. It yields the protein CASSLPGAQSYEQYF.

This clonotype occurred once. CDR3 in amino acids: CAISERQDGVYEQYF. The DNA for the CDR3 is TGTGCCATCAGTGAGCGGCAGGACGGAGTCTACGAGCAGTACTTC. The rearrangement uses TRBV10-3 and TRBJ2-7; D gene ambiguous. V was pared by 2 bases and J by 3 bases, with 14 bases between. Germline V gene lookup returns CDR1 ENHRY and CDR2 SYGVKD. The CDR3 consists of 15 residues.

This clonotype was counted ten times or more. The rearrangement links TRBV10-3 to TRBJ1-5; possibly TRBD1 for D (6 bases). V was cut by 4 bases and J by 0 bases, with 13 bases left in between. The length of the CDR3 is 16 residues. The germline V gene has CDR1 ENHRY and CDR2 SYGVKD. The CDR3 region is CAISAGQTYSNQPQHF. CDR3 nucleotide sequence: TGTGCCATCAGTGCTGGACAGACCTATAGCAATCAGCCCCAGCATTTT.

The chain has TRBV7-8 and TRBJ1-2; D gene uncertain. V lost 0 bases and J 4 bases, leaving 12 bases between the germline ends. The CDR3 totals 15 residues. CDR1 and CDR2 from the germline V gene are SGHVS and FQNEAQ. CDR3 DNA sequence: TGTGCCAGCAGCTTAGCTGGCCTACTCCCCTATGGCTACACCTTC. Protein product: CASSLAGLLPYGYTF.

There are many counts of this clonotype. This chain connects TRBV20-1 to TRBJ2-3, with a tentative D call TRBD2 (6 bases). Trimming left V 6 bases short and J 2 bases short, with 15 bases between. The CDR3 sequence is 14 residues long. Germline CDR1 and CDR2: DFQATT and SNEGSKA (reference sequence). CDR3 residues: CSASLAPNTDTQYF. CDR3 nucleotide sequence: TGCAGTGCGAGCCTAGCGCCGAACACAGATACGCAGTATTTT.

Of note for this clonotype: A much larger clonotype is one base distant, so this may be a read error. V usage is TRBV28 and J usage is TRBJ1-2; the match to TRBD1 covers 8 bases. There are 13 residues in the CDR3. Per germline, CDR1 MDHEN and CDR2 SYDVKM. Trimming took 6 bases from V and 12 from J; bases not matched to a gene: 12. CDR3 in amino acids: CASSDQGARGHTF. CDR3 in DNA: TGTGCCAGCAGCGATCAGGGGGCGCGGGGCCACACCTTC.

This clonotype has ten or more counts. The chain recombines TRBV7-2 with TRBJ2-5, with 8 bases fitting TRBD1. Losses at the gene ends were 1 base for V and 1 base for J; bases not matched to a gene: 14. Germline lookup yields CDR1 SGHTA and CDR2 FQGNSA. The CDR3 runs to 19 residues. The CDR3 reads CASSLEPPLGTGIQETQYF. The CDR3 nucleotides read TGTGCCAGCAGCTTAGAGCCTCCCCTAGGGACAGGTATCCAAGAGACCCAGTACTTC. The variable domain in full, completed from reference TRBV7-2 and TRBJ2-5, reads GAGVSQSPSNKVTEKGKDVELRCDPISGHTALYWYRQSLGQGLEFLIYFQGNSAPDKSGLPSDRFSAERTGGSVSTLTIQRTQQEDSAVYLCASSLEPPLGTGIQETQYFGPGTRLLVL.

This clonotype was found a few times. This sequence joins TRBV29-1 and TRBJ1-2, with D uncertain. Deletions cut 4 bases from V and 6 bases from J, with 6 bases between. Germline assignment: CDR1 SQVTM and CDR2 ANQGSEA. This CDR3 comprises 10 residues. Written as DNA, the CDR3 is TGCAGCGTTGGGGAGGATGGCTACACCTTC. Amino acid sequence: CSVGEDGYTF.

CDR3 sequence reads: CSARGPGSYEQYF. The CDR3, as DNA: TGCAGTGCTAGAGGCCCAGGGTCCTACGAGCAGTACTTC. V gene TRBV20-1 combines with J gene TRBJ2-7; a weak D match, TRBD1 (5 bases). This CDR3 has 13 residues. V lost 1 base to trimming and J lost 1 base, with 8 bases between them. Germline values: CDR1 DFQATT, CDR2 SNEGSKA (reference sequence).

This clonotype has ten or more counts. The V gene is TRBV20-1, the J gene TRBJ2-5; 11 bases are a match to TRBD2. The CDR3 runs to 15 residues. V lost 3 bases, J lost 5 bases, and 8 bases stayed unmatched. Germline lookup yields CDR1 DFQATT and CDR2 SNEGSKA (reference sequence). The CDR3 protein is CSARGVAGGRETQYF. As DNA, the CDR3 is TGCAGTGCTAGGGGGGTAGCGGGGGGGAGGGAGACCCAGTACTTC.

The rearrangement links TRBV7-9 to TRBJ2-1, with D maybe TRBD2 (6 bases). The CDR3 loop spans 13 amino acids. The germline gives CDR1 SEHNR, CDR2 FQNEAQ (reference sequence). The V end was cut by 5 bases, the J end by 8 bases, with 13 bases between. CDR3 DNA sequence: TGTGCCAGCAGCCAGCAGGGAGGCTATGAGCAGTTCTTC. The encoded protein is CASSQQGGYEQFF.

The chain combines TRBV2 with TRBJ2-3; possibly TRBD2 for D (5 bases). CDR1 and CDR2 (germline): SNHLY, FYNNEI. V lost 6 bases to trimming and J lost 0 bases, with 13 bases between them. This CDR3 is built from 15 residues. CDR3 residues: CASSPRRASTDTQYF. The CDR3 region has the DNA TGTGCCAGCAGCCCCAGGCGGGCTAGCACAGATACGCAGTATTTT.

The chain uses TRBV14 and TRBJ1-2; D perhaps matches TRBD1 (5 bases). In germline, CDR1 is SGHDN, CDR2 FVKESK. The CDR3 sequence is 15 residues long. With 0 bases removed from V and 4 bases from J, the gap between germline ends came to 12 bases. DNA of the CDR3: TGTGCCAGCAGCCAAGATCAAGGGACCTTCTATGGCTACACCTTC. This gives the protein CASSQDQGTFYGYTF.

V and J are TRBV7-2 and TRBJ2-5, with no clear D. Germline CDR1 and CDR2: SGHTA and FQGNSA. The CDR3 totals 13 residues. V lost 3 bases and J 2 bases, leaving 7 bases between the germline ends. As DNA, the CDR3 is TGTGCCAGCAGCTTCGGGCTTCAAGAGACCCAGTACTTC. It is translated as CASSFGLQETQYF.

This clonotype came up many times. V and J are TRBV20-1 and TRBJ1-5; 10 bases fit TRBD1. J was trimmed by 0 bases and V by 5 bases; bases with no gene match: 7. Germline CDR1 reads DFQATT; CDR2 reads SNEGSKA (reference sequence). This CDR3 region has 16 residues. The CDR3 sequence is CSAYDRGPNSNQPQHF. CDR3 coding DNA: TGCAGTGCTTACGACAGGGGGCCAAATAGCAATCAGCCCCAGCATTTT.

This chain uses TRBV2 with TRBJ2-7, with a weak D call TRBD1 (6 bases). Trimming pared 7 bases from V and 0 bases from J, leaving 13 bases between. The CDR3 runs to 14 residues. CDR1 is SNHLY and CDR2 is FYNNEI in the germline V gene. The CDR3 bases are TGTGCCAGCACCAGGACAGATAGCTCCTACGAGCAGTACTTC. Its translation: CASTRTDSSYEQYF.

This clonotype has only one observation. A clone one base away is much larger, so this may be a read error. The genes are TRBV10-3 and TRBJ2-7, with 10 bases identical to TRBD1. CDR1 is ENHRY, CDR2 SYGVKD, per germline. There are 15 residues in the CDR3. J gave up 0 bases and V 2 bases, and 1 base lay outside the gene matches. This CDR3 is CAISEGTGVSYEQYF. The CDR3 DNA is TGTGCCATCAGTGAGGGGACAGGGGTCTCCTACGAGCAGTACTTC.